This T cell receptor (beta chain) was captured by sequencing in a study of blood T cell repertoires in COVID-19. Study details: Material from acute and convalescent COVID-19 was sourced from the United States, Italy and Spain.

The CDR3 is 19 residues long. Trimming left V 3 bases short and J 1 base short, with 22 bases between. The V gene's germline CDR1 is MNHEY and CDR2 SMNVEV (reference sequence). Only in-frame clones appear in the TCRdb table, and some are missing; sequencing was by immunoSEQ multiplex PCR. The sample holds about 58,000 clones, almost 95% seen once. The chain joins TRBV27 to TRBJ2-1, with TRBD2 as a possible D gene (5 bases). The sequenced sample was peripheral blood. The receptor was isolated from a man aged 50 to 59 with active COVID-19. The CDR3 nucleotides read TGTGCCAGCAGTTTCTTGGTAGGAGCGGCCGGTCTGTCCTACAATGAGCAGTTCTTC. It yields the protein CASSFLVGAAGLSYNEQFF.